Following are 10 T cell receptor beta chains from one sample sequenced in a study of T cells after yellow fever vaccination. MiXCR, run by TCRdb on the 5' RACE reads, gives a single entry per CDR3 protein. The sample lists approximately 110,000 distinct CDR3 sequences, 8.4% seen once, with 25% in the top ten. Sequenced material: CD8+ T cells sorted from PBMCs, taken 45 days after the yellow fever booster vaccination. Receptor source: a man aged 25-40 years who received the YFV17D yellow fever vaccine.

This chain connects TRBV27 to TRBJ2-7, with D possibly matching TRBD2 (5 bases). The CDR3 covers 15 residues. Germline-derived CDR1 and CDR2 are MNHEY and SMNVEV (reference sequence). Between the trimmed V and J ends, which lost 3 bases and 3 bases, there was a span of 15 bases. The CDR3 protein is CASSFILGRGYEQYF. CDR3 nucleotide sequence: TGTGCCAGCAGTTTCATCTTGGGCCGGGGCTACGAGCAGTACTTC.

The genes are TRBV19 and TRBJ2-7, with 14 positions matching TRBD2. This CDR3 comprises 17 residues. Germline V gene sequence: CDR1 LNHDA, CDR2 SQIVND (reference sequence). V dropped 5 bases and J dropped 1; count of bases not matched to a gene: 7. CDR3 region: CASSPGTSGSPSYEQYF. CDR3 bases: TGTGCCAGTAGTCCAGGGACTAGCGGGAGTCCTTCCTACGAGCAGTACTTC.

In this sample, this clonotype turned up many times. The CDR3 DNA reads TGTGCCAGCAGGGCCTCTGATGGCGGCTACACCTTC. Amino acids: CASRASDGGYTF. The V and J genes are TRBV6-5 and TRBJ1-2; unclear D gene. CDR1 is MNHEY and CDR2 is SVGAGI in the germline V gene. This CDR3 comprises 12 residues. Trimming stripped 6 bases from V and 8 bases from J, with 13 bases between.

The chain uses TRBV7-6 and TRBJ2-5, with a tentative D call TRBD1 (6 bases). CDR3 length: 15 amino acids. Looked up from germline, CDR1 is SGHVS and CDR2 is FNYEAQ. With 4 bases removed from V and 6 bases from J, the gap between germline ends came to 18 bases. CDR3 coding DNA: TGTGCCAGCAGCTGGGCAGGGGCTAGCACAAAGACCCAGTACTTC. This translates into CASSWAGASTKTQYF.

This sequence joins TRBV7-2 and TRBJ2-1, with TRBD2 identical over 10 bases. This CDR3 has 14 amino acids. V was clipped by 7 bases and J by 3 bases; unmatched bases: 3. Germline values: CDR1 SGHTA, CDR2 FQGNSA. CDR3 DNA: TGTGCCAGCACCGGACTAGCGGACTACAATGAGCAGTTCTTC. Its translation: CASTGLADYNEQFF.

This clonotype was seen many times. The J gene is TRBJ2-2, the V gene TRBV4-3; D tentatively reads TRBD1 or TRBD2 (6 bases each). The CDR3 length is 15 residues. V lost 0 bases to trimming and J lost 5 bases, with 10 bases between them. Germline V gives CDR1 LGHNA, CDR2 YSLEER. This CDR3 reads CASSQEGGGTGELFF. In DNA, the CDR3 is TGCGCCAGCAGCCAAGAGGGGGGCGGTACCGGGGAGCTGTTTTTT.

This clonotype was found many times. CDR3 residues: CASSPGTGGGYEQYF. The CDR3 DNA is TGTGCCAGCAGCCCAGGGACAGGGGGAGGCTACGAGCAGTACTTC. The chain joins TRBV7-8 to TRBJ2-7; 11 positions match TRBD1. The junction had 6 bases not matched to a gene; V was cut back by 5 bases and J by 3 bases. This CDR3 is built from 15 residues. Germline CDR1 SGHVS, CDR2 FQNEAQ.

This clonotype was picked up many times. This chain uses TRBV24-1 with TRBJ2-1, with D unresolved. The germline V gene encodes CDR1 KGHDR and CDR2 SFDVKD. Trimming stripped 3 bases from V and 7 bases from J, with 9 bases between. This CDR3 contains 13 residues. CDR3 DNA sequence: TGTGCCACCAGTGATGATAGCAGGAATGAGCAGTTCTTC. Translating it yields CATSDDSRNEQFF.

In this sample, this clonotype turned up many times. The V and J genes are TRBV29-1 and TRBJ2-7, with a tentative D call TRBD1 (6 bases). CDR1 SQVTM and CDR2 ANQGSEA come from the germline V gene. The CDR3 spans 12 residues. V was shortened by 8 bases and J by 0 bases, with 11 bases between the two germline ends. This CDR3 is CSTRDTSYEQYF. The CDR3 DNA sequence: TGCAGCACACGGGACACCTCCTACGAGCAGTACTTC.

This clonotype was observed many times. V usage is TRBV6-5 and J usage is TRBJ2-1; 8 bases are shared with TRBD2. CDR1 and CDR2 from the germline V gene are MNHEY and SVGAGI. The length of the CDR3 is 15 residues. V lost 5 bases and J lost 5; bases outside the gene matches: 8. This CDR3 is CASSTPGLVDNEQFF. CDR3 bases: TGTGCCAGCAGTACCCCGGGACTAGTAGACAATGAGCAGTTCTTC.